This is a list of T cell receptor beta chains from one sample in a study of T cell responses to AZD1222 COVID-19 vaccine. Using immunoSEQ multiplex PCR, the repertoire was profiled, and TCRdb retains in-frame clones only, with some absent. The repertoire has some 110,000 clones, about 90% of them found once; the top ten carry 4.2%. Sequencing was performed on peripheral blood, taken on day 0 of AZD1222 vaccination. These receptor sequences come from an adult in good health. The CDR3 runs from the conserved cysteine through the conserved F or W. A D gene is named only where the DNA matches it firmly. Clone size is not always given. Where it is, it says once, few, many or a class for expanded clones.

>TRBV28|.|.|TRBJ2-5
TGTGCCAGCAAGGCGGGAAGCCAAGAGACCCAGTACTTC
CASKAGSQETQYF
>TRBV5-4|.|.|TRBJ2-1
TGTGCCAGCAGCTTGTCTCCCATGGAGCAGTTCTTC
CASSLSPMEQFF
>TRBV4-1|.|.|TRBJ2-7
TGCGCCAGCAGCCAAGTTAACAGACCCTACGAGCAGTACTTC
CASSQVNRPYEQYF
>TRBV4-3|.|.|TRBJ2-3
TGCGCCAGCAGCGAATATTACTACACAGGCGGGAAGCAGTATTTT
CASSEYYYTGGKQYF
>TRBV5-1|TRBD2|.|TRBJ2-5
TGCGCCAGCAGCTTGCCTGCGACTAGCGGTGAGACCCAGTACTTC
CASSLPATSGETQYF
>TRBV6-5|.|.|TRBJ1-1
TGTGCCAGCAGGGTGGGCCAGTCCACTGAAGCTTTCTTT
CASRVGQSTEAFF
>TRBV4-2|.|.|TRBJ1-1
TGTGCCAGCAGCCCTACCGGGACGGGGAACACTGAAGCTTTCTTT
CASSPTGTGNTEAFF
>TRBV19|.|.|TRBJ2-2
TGTGCCAGTAGTACTCGGACAAACACCGGGGAGCTGTTTTTT
CASSTRTNTGELFF
>TRBV9|.|.|TRBJ2-7
TGTGCCAGCACGAAGCAGACAGGTAGCGAGCAGTACTTC
CASTKQTGSEQYF
>TRBV27|.|.|TRBJ2-1
TGTGCCAGCAGTGACCAGAGCTCCTACAATGAGCAGTTCTTC
CASSDQSSYNEQFF
>TRBV12-3/TRBV12-4|.|.|TRBJ1-2
TGTGCCAGCACACTGATGGGGGTAAATGGCTACACCTTC
CASTLMGVNGYTF
>TRBV5-6|.|.|TRBJ2-3
TGTGCCAGCAGCTTGCGCCCCACAGATACGCAGTATTTT
CASSLRPTDTQYF
>TRBV6-5|.|.|TRBJ1-1
TGTGCCAGCAGGCCTAACAGAGTGAACACTGAAGCTTTCTTT
CASRPNRVNTEAFF
>TRBV5-4|TRBD1|.|TRBJ1-1
TGTGCCAGCAGCCCCGGACAGGGGTTCCTTCTGACTGAAGCTTTCTTT
CASSPGQGFLLTEAFF
>TRBV13|.|.|TRBJ1-1
TGTGCCAGCAGCGTGACTCGGAACACTGAAGCTTTCTTT
CASSVTRNTEAFF
>TRBV24-1|.|.|TRBJ1-2
TGTGCCACCAGTGACCCCGGACAGCCAGGACTTTATGGCTACACCTTC
CATSDPGQPGLYGYTF
>TRBV12-3/TRBV12-4|.|.|TRBJ2-1
TGTGCCAGCTTCGACGGGGCTTACAATGAGCAGTTCTTC
CASFDGAYNEQFF
>TRBV7-9|.|.|TRBJ2-5
TGTGCCAGCAGCTCCGACTTCCCGGAGACCCAGTACTTC
CASSSDFPETQYF
>TRBV15|TRBD1|.|TRBJ2-3
TGTGCCACCAGCACCGGACAGGGGGCAGGAGATACGCAGTATTTT
CATSTGQGAGDTQYF
>TRBV6-5|TRBD2|.|TRBJ2-5
TGTGCCAGCAGCCTCCGGGGAGGGCAAGAGACCCAGTACTTC
CASSLRGGQETQYF
>TRBV7-9|.|.|TRBJ1-1
TGTGCCAGCAGCTTAGAAGGGGGCACTGAAGCTTTCTTT
CASSLEGGTEAFF
>TRBV12-5|TRBD1|.|TRBJ2-3
TGTGCTAGTGGTTTACTAGGACAGGGGGCGGTTTTTCCGCAGTATTTT
CASGLLGQGAVFPQYF
>TRBV18|.|.|TRBJ1-4
TGTGCCAGCTCACTACAGGCGGAAAATGAAAAACTGTTTTTT
CASSLQAENEKLFF
>TRBV7-9|.|.|TRBJ2-7
TGTGCCAGCAGCTTAGGATGGGACGCGAGGTCCTACGAGCAGTACTTC
CASSLGWDARSYEQYF
>TRBV7-2|TRBD1|.|TRBJ2-3
TGTGCCAGCCACAGGGGGCGGACAGATACGCAGTATTTT
CASHRGRTDTQYF
>TRBV7-9|.|.|TRBJ2-7
TGTGCCAGCAGCTCCACCCGGACGCAGGACGAGCAGTACTTC
CASSSTRTQDEQYF
>TRBV7-3|TRBD2|.|TRBJ2-1
TGTGCCAGCAGCTTAACGGGGGGACTAGCCGCGGGCTACTACAATGAGCAGTTCTTC
CASSLTGGLAAGYYNEQFF
>TRBV5-6|.|few|TRBJ2-7
TGTGCCAGCAGCTTGTTGGCGGGGCGTAAGAAGCAGTACTTC
CASSLLAGRKKQYF
>TRBV7-2|TRBD1|.|TRBJ2-1
TGTGCCAGCAGCCAGGACAGGGTCAAGAAGTTCTTC
CASSQDRVKKFF
>TRBV18|TRBD1|.|TRBJ1-6
TGTGCCAGCTCACTCACAGGGGTAGTATATAATTCACCCCTCCACTTT
CASSLTGVVYNSPLHF
>TRBV30|.|.|TRBJ2-7
TGTGCCTGGATCCCCGCAGGGGACTACGAGCAGTACTTC
CAWIPAGDYEQYF
>TRBV7-2|.|.|TRBJ1-4
TGTGCCAGCAGCGGACGACAGGTTGAAAAACTGTTTTTT
CASSGRQVEKLFF
>TRBV5-1|.|.|TRBJ2-3
TGCGCCAGCACTCCAGGGACCCCGAGAGAGCAGTATTTT
CASTPGTPREQYF
>TRBV6-7|TRBD1|once|TRBJ1-1
TGTGCCAGCAGCCCCACGCGCCTACAGGGGGCGCCTAGGGCCGATGAAGCTTTCTTT
CASSPTRLQGAPRADEAFF
>TRBV15|.|once|TRBJ1-1
TGTGCCACCAAGGAAGGTTGGAACACTGAAGCTTTCTTT
CATKEGWNTEAFF
>TRBV6-5|TRBD1|.|TRBJ2-1
TGTGCCAGCAGTAAAAGACAGGGTATGGATGAGCAGTTCTTC
CASSKRQGMDEQFF
>TRBV7-2|.|.|TRBJ1-1
TGTGCCAGCAGCCACAAACAGGGCACTGAAGCTTTCTTT
CASSHKQGTEAFF
>TRBV5-5|.|.|TRBJ2-7
TGTGCCAGCAGCTTGAACACCTTCGAGCAGTACTTC
CASSLNTFEQYF
>TRBV18|.|.|TRBJ2-1
TGTGCCAGCTCACCAGGGGGAACAGGGCACAATGAGCAGTTCTTC
CASSPGGTGHNEQFF
>TRBV5-4|.|.|TRBJ1-4
TGTGCCAGCAGCTTGAAGCAGGCAAATGAAAAACTGTTTTTT
CASSLKQANEKLFF